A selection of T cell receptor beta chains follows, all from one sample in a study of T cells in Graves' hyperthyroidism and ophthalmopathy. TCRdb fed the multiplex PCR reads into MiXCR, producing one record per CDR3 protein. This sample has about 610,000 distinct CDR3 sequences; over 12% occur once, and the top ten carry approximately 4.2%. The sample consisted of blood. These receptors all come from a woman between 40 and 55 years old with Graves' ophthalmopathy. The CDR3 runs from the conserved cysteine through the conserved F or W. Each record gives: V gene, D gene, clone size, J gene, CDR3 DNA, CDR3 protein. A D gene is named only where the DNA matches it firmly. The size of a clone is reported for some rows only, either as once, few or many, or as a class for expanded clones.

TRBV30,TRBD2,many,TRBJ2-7,TGTGCCTGGAGGCGGACTAGCGGCTACGAGCAGTACTTC,CAWRRTSGYEQYF
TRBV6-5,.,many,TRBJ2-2,TGTGCCAGCAGTTTGGGACACAACACCGGGGAGCTGTTTTTT,CASSLGHNTGELFF
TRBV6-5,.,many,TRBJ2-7,TGTGCCAGCAGTTACTCCATGGGGACCTACGAGCAGTACTTC,CASSYSMGTYEQYF
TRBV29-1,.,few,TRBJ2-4,TGCAGCGTTGAAAAGGGGGACGGCATTCAGTACTTC,CSVEKGDGIQYF
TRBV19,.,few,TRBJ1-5,TGTGCCAGTAGGGGGGGAGCGAATAGCAATCAGCCCCAGCATTTT,CASRGGANSNQPQHF
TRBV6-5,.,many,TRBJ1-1,TGTGCCAGCAGTTATGACAGGTCGAACACTGAAGCTTTCTTT,CASSYDRSNTEAFF
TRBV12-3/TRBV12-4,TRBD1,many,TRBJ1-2,TGTGCCAGCAGGCGATTAACCGGGACAGCTTATGGCTACACCTTC,CASRRLTGTAYGYTF
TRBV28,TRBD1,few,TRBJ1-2,TGTGCCACCAACACGGCAGGGGGCCCCGTCGTCTATGGCTACACCTTC,CATNTAGGPVVYGYTF
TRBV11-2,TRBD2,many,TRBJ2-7,TGTGCCAGCACTCCCTTGTCGGCTAGCGGGAGAGGCGAGCAGTACTTC,CASTPLSASGRGEQYF
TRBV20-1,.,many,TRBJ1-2,TGCAGTGCTAGACAGGCCACGGGCTATGGCTACACCTTC,CSARQATGYGYTF
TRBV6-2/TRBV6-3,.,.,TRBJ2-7,TGTGCCAGCAGTTACTCCATCGGTCGGCCCTACGAGCAGTACTTC,CASSYSIGRPYEQYF
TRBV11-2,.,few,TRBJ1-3,TGTGCCAGCAGCCTGACAGGTTCCACCATATATTTT,CASSLTGSTIYF
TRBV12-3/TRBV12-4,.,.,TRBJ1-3,TGTGCCAGCACCCGGAGTCCTGGAAACACCATATATTTT,CASTRSPGNTIYF
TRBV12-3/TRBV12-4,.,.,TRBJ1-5,TGTGCCAGCAGTCCAAGCGGGGGGACTAATCAGCCCCAGCATTTT,CASSPSGGTNQPQHF
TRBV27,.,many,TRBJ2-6,TGTGCCAGCAGCCCAGGGGCCCTACGTCTGGCTGGGGCCAACGTCCTGACTTTC,CASSPGALRLAGANVLTF
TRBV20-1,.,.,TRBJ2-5,TGCAGTGCTAGGCTACGGGGTGGTGGATTGACCCAGTACTTC,CSARLRGGGLTQYF
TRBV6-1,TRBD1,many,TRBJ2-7,TGTGCCAGCAGTGAAACGCCAGGGGGTAGCTACGAGCAGTACTTC,CASSETPGGSYEQYF
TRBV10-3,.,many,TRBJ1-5,TGTGCCATCAGTGGGGGAAATCAGCCCCAGCATTTT,CAISGGNQPQHF
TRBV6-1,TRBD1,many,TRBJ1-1,TGTGCCAGCAGTGTAGGCAAGGGACAGGGCCTCTTT,CASSVGKGQGLF
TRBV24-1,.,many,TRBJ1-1,TGTGCCACCAGTGCCGCCTCGGGGCAGGGCGGCACTGAAGCTTTCTTT,CATSAASGQGGTEAFF
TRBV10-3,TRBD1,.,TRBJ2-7,TGTGCCATCGGGACAGGGGTACGCGACGAGCAGTACTTC,CAIGTGVRDEQYF
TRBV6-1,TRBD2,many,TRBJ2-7,TGTGCCAGCAGTGTTAGCGGGAGGCAAGTCTACGAGCAGTACTTC,CASSVSGRQVYEQYF
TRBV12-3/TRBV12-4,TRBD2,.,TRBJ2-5,TGTGCCAGCAGTCCCGGACTAGCGGGAGACGGAGAGACCCAGTACTTC,CASSPGLAGDGETQYF
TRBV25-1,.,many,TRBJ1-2,TGTGCCAGCAGTGAATCTACGGCAAACTATGGCTACACCTTC,CASSESTANYGYTF
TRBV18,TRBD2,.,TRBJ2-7,TGTGCCAGCTCACCACCGCTGAGCGGGAGTTCTGAGCAGTACTTC,CASSPPLSGSSEQYF
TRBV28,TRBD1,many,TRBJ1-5,TGTGCCAGCAGTACGACAGGGAAAGGGAGGCAGCCCCAGCATTTT,CASSTTGKGRQPQHF
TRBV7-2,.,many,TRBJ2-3,TGTGCCAGCTGGGACTCAAGGACAGATACGCAGTATTTT,CASWDSRTDTQYF
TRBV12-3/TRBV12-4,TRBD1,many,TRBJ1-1,TGTGCCAGCAGCGCAAACAGGGGTGAAGCTTTCTTT,CASSANRGEAFF